The 5 T cell receptor beta chains below were found in one sample sequenced in a study of T cell responses to AZD1222 COVID-19 vaccine. The repertoire was sequenced with immunoSEQ multiplex PCR; TCRdb's copy has only in-frame clones and lacks some. The repertoire holds about 170,000 clones, with more than 80% as singletons. The source was peripheral blood, collected on day 0 of AZD1222 vaccination. Every receptor here comes from an adult in good health.

This clone showed up just a few times. J is TRBJ2-1 and V is TRBV4-1; 16 bases match TRBD2. The CDR3 length is 16 residues. Germline CDR1 is MGHRA and CDR2 is YSYEKL. V shed 3 bases, J shed 15 bases, and the junction held 11 bases outside the gene matches. The CDR3 DNA reads as TGCGCCAGCAGCCAGGTTGACCTGGGACTAGCGGGGGGGCGGTTCTTC. This encodes CASSQVDLGLAGGRFF.

The chain carries TRBV7-2 and TRBJ1-1; D remains ambiguous. This CDR3 contains 13 residues. From germline, CDR1 is SGHTA and CDR2 FQGNSA. V dropped 6 bases and J dropped 1 base, with 9 bases sitting between them. Written as DNA, the CDR3 is TGTGCCAGCAGTCAAAATACGAACACTGAAGCTTTCTTT. It translates to CASSQNTNTEAFF.

The gene calls are TRBV28 and TRBJ2-3, with 7 positions matching TRBD1. V shed 6 bases and J 1 base; nucleotides not matched to a gene: 16. Germline CDR1 MDHEN, CDR2 SYDVKM. The CDR3 totals 18 residues. CDR3 protein: CASSSPTRTGLGTDTQYF. The CDR3 nucleotides are TGTGCCAGCAGCTCCCCGACCCGGACAGGTCTCGGCACAGATACGCAGTATTTT.

The V call is TRBV6-1, the J call TRBJ2-3, with TRBD2 as a possible D gene (5 bases). With 4 bases removed from V and 1 base from J, the gap between germline ends came to 27 bases. The germline V gene encodes CDR1 MNHNS and CDR2 SASEGT. This CDR3 contains 20 residues. The CDR3 is CASSVPPQYSSRTGTDTQYF. The CDR3 DNA sequence: TGTGCCAGCAGTGTCCCCCCTCAATATTCTAGCAGAACGGGCACAGATACGCAGTATTTT.

The chain uses TRBV13 and TRBJ2-1; 7 bases are shared with TRBD2. The germline V gene encodes CDR1 PRHDT and CDR2 FYEKMQ (reference sequence). J gave up 2 bases and V 2 bases, and 6 bases lay outside the gene matches. This CDR3 region has 16 residues. The CDR3 DNA is TGTGCCAGCAGCTTACCAGGACTAGGGACCTACAATGAGCAGTTCTTC. This gives the protein CASSLPGLGTYNEQFF.